This T cell receptor (beta chain) was observed in a study of shared clonotypes between healthy human individuals. Germline CDR1 reads LGHNA; CDR2 reads YSLEER. The CDR3 length is 14 residues. V shed 3 bases, J shed 8 bases, and the junction held 6 bases outside the gene matches. CD45RA+ naive and CD45RA-negative memory subsets were separated from CD4+ cells. TCRdb keeps only in-frame clones here, not all; method: immunoSEQ multiplex PCR. The table lists fewer than 3 million clones, about 90% of them singletons. The origin of this receptor is a man aged 18 to 29 in good health. Some clones in this sample may be carry-over from other donors' samples. Sequenced material: naive CD4+ T cells from PBMCs. Subset here: CD45RA+ positively selected. The rearrangement joins TRBV4-3 to TRBJ1-2; 10 bases align to TRBD1. The CDR3 region has the DNA TGCGCCAGCAGCCAGGGACAGGGGAAAGGCGGCTACACCTTC. It is translated as CASSQGQGKGGYTF.